This T cell receptor beta chain was captured by sequencing in a study of cytomegalovirus exposure and HLA in healthy donors. Study-wide points: In a later analysis, at a false discovery rate of 0.05, approximately 18,000 TCR beta sequences were associated with HLA alleles. Roughly uniform depth of sequencing across donors was assumed in presence/absence analyses.

A multiplex PCR was run with 60 Vbeta primers and 13 Jbeta primers. Sequenced by immunoSEQ multiplex PCR; TCRdb stores in-frame clones only, minus some. Here the sample spans some 170,000 clones, about 80% being singletons. Concerning this clone: Its antigen is unidentified.

Likely unrecorded immune exposures existed in these nominally healthy donors. This CDR3 is built from 15 residues. V dropped 5 bases and J dropped 1 base, with 14 bases sitting between them. The germline CDR1 and CDR2 sequences are PRHDT and FYEKMQ (reference sequence). This clonotype was sampled from a man aged 30 to 39 in good health and CMV-seronegative. Sequencing input: PBMCs. The V call is TRBV13, the J call TRBJ1-1; D not resolved. The CDR3 sequence: CASSPSPDWNTEAFF. The CDR3 coding sequence is TGTGCCAGCAGCCCCTCACCGGACTGGAACACTGAAGCTTTCTTT. The whole variable domain, filled in from reference TRBV13 and TRBJ1-1, reads AAGVIQSPRHLIKEKRETATLKCYPIPRHDTVYWYQQGPGQDPQFLISFYEKMQSDKGSIPDRFSAQQFSDYHSELNMSSLELGDSALYFCASSPSPDWNTEAFFGQGTRLTVV.